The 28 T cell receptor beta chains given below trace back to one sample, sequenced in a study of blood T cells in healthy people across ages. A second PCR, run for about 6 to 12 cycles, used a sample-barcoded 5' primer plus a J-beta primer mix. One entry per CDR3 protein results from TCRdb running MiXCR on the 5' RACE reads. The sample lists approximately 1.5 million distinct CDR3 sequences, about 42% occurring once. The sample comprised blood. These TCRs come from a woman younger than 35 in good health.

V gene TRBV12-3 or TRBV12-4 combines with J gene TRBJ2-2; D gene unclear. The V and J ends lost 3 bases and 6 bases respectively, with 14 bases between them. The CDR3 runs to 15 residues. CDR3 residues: CASSFWGTFSGELFF. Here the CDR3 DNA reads TGTGCCAGCAGTTTCTGGGGTACCTTCTCCGGGGAGCTGTTTTTT.

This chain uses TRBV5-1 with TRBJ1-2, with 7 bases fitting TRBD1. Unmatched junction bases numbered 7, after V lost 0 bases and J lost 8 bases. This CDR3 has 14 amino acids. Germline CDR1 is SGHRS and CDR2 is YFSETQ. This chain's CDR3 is CASSLGDRSNGYTF. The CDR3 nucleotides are TGCGCCAGCAGCTTGGGGGACAGATCAAACGGCTACACCTTC.

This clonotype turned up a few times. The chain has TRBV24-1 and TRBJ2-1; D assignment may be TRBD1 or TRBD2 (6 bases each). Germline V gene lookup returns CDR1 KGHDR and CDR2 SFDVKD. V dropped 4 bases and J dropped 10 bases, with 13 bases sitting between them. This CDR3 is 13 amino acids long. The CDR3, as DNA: TGTGCCACCAGTGAGCTAAAGGGGGGCGAGCAGTTCTTC. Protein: CATSELKGGEQFF.

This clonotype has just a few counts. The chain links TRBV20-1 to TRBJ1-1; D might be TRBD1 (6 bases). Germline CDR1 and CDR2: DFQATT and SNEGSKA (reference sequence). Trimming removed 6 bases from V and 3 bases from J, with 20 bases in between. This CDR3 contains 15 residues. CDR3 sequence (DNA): TGCAGTGCCCCCCGGGACAACCCCGGGGACACTGAAGCTTTCTTT. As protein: CSAPRDNPGDTEAFF.

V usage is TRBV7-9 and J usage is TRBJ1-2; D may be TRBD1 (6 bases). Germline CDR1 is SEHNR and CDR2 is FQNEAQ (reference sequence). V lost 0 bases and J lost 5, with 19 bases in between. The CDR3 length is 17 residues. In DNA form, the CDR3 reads TGTGCCAGCAGCTTAGCAGGAGGGGGACTTTTAATTTATGGCTACACCTTC. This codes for CASSLAGGGLLIYGYTF.

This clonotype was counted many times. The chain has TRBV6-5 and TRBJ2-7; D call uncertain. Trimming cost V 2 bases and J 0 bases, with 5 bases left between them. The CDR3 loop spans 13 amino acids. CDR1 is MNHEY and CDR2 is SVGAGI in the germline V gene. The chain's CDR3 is CASSYRTSYEQYF. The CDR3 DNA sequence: TGTGCCAGCAGTTACAGGACCTCCTACGAGCAGTACTTC.

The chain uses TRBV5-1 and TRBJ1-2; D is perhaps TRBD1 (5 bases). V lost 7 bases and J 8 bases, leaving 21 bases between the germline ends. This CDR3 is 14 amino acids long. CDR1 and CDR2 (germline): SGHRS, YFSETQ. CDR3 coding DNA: TGCGCCAGCGCCGAGGGACTATCCGGAGAGGGCTACACCTTC. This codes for CASAEGLSGEGYTF.

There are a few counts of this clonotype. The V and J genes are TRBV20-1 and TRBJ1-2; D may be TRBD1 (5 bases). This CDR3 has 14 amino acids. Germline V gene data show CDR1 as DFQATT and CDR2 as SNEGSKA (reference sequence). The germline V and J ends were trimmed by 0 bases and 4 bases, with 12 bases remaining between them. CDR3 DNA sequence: TGCAGTGCTAGAGACAGGGAGTTAGGCTATGGCTACACCTTC. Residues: CSARDRELGYGYTF.

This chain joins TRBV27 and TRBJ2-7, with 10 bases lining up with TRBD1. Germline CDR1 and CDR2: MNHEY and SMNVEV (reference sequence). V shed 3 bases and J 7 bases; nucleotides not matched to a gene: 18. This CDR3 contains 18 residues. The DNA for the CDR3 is TGTGCCAGCAGTTTCCTCCCCTGGGGACAGGGGAATGTGGATGAGCAGTACTTC. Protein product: CASSFLPWGQGNVDEQYF.

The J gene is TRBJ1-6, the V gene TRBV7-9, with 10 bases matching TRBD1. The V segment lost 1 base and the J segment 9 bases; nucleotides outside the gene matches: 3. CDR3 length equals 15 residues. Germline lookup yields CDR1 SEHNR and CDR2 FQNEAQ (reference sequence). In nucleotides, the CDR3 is TGTGCCAGCAGCTTAGGGGACAGGGGCACTTCACCCCTCCACTTT. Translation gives CASSLGDRGTSPLHF.

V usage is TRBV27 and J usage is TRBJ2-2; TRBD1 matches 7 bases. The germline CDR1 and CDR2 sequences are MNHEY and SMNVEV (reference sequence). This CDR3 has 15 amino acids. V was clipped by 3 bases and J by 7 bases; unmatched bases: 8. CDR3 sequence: CASSLTGTHFGELFF. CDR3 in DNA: TGTGCCAGCAGTTTGACAGGGACCCACTTCGGGGAGCTGTTTTTT.

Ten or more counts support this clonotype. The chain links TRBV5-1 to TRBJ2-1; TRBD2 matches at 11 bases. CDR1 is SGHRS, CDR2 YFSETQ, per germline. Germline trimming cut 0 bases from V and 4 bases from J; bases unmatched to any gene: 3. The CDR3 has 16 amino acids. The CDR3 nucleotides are TGCGCCAGCAGCTTGGGCCTAGCGGGAGGTTACAATGAGCAGTTCTTC. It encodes CASSLGLAGGYNEQFF.

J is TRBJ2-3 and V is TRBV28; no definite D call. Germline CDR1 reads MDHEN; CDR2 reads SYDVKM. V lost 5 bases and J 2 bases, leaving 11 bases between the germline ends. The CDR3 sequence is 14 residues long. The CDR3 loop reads CASSVFLTTDTQYF. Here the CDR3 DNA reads TGTGCCAGCAGTGTATTTCTCACCACAGATACGCAGTATTTT.

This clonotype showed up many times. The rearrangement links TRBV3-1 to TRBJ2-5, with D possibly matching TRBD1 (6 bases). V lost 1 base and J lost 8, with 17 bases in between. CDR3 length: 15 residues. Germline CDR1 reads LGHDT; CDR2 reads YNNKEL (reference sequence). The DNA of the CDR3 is TGTGCCAGCAGCCAAGGAACAAGTACAGGGAATACCCAGTACTTC. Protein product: CASSQGTSTGNTQYF.

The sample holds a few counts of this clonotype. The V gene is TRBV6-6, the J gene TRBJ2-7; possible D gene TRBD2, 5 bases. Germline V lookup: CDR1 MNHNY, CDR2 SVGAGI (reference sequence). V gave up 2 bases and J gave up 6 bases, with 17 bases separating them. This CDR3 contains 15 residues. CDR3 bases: TGTGCCAGCAGTTACCTAGCCAGACGGACGAGCGAGCAGTACTTC. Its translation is CASSYLARRTSEQYF.

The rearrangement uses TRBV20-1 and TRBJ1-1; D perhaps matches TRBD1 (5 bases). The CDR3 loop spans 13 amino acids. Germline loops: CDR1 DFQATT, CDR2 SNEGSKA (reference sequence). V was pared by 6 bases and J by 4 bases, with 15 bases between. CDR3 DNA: TGCAGTGCCGGCGGGGGTGGCGGCACTGAAGCTTTCTTT. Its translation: CSAGGGGGTEAFF.

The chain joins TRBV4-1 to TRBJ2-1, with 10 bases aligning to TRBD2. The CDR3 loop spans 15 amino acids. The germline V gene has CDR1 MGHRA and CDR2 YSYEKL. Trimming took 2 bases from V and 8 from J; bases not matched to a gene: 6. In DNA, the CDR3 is TGCGCCAGCAGCCAACTAGCGGGAGTATCTGATGAGCAGTTCTTC. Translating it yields CASSQLAGVSDEQFF.

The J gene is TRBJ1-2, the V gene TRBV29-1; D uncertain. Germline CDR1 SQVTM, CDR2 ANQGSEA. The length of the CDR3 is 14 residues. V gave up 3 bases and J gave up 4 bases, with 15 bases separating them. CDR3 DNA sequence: TGCAGCGTTGAGGAGGACGGGGTAATCTATGGCTACACCTTC. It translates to CSVEEDGVIYGYTF.

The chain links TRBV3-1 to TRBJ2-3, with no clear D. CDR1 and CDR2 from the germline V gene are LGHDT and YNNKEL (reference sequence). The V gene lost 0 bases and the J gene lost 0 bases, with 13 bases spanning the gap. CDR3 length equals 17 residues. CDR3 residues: CASSQDFTSASTDTQYF. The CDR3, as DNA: TGTGCCAGCAGCCAAGACTTCACATCCGCTAGCACAGATACGCAGTATTTT.

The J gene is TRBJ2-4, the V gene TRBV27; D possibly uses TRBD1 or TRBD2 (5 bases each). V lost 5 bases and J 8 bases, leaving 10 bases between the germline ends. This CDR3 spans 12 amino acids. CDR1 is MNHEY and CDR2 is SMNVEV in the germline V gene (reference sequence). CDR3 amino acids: CASSRGDYIQYF. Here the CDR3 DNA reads TGTGCCAGCAGTAGAGGGGATTACATTCAGTACTTC.

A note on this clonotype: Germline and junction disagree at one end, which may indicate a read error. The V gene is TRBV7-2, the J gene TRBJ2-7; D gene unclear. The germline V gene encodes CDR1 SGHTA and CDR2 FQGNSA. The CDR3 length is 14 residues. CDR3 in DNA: TGTGCCAGCAGCCTTCTCCCTCCCTCCCACGAGCAGTACTTC. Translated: CASSLLPPSHEQYF.

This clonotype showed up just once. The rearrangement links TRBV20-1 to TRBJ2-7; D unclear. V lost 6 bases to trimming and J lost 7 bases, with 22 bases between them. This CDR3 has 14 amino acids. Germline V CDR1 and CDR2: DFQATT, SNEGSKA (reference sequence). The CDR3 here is CSASSNRPTNEQYF. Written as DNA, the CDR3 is TGCAGTGCCTCCTCGAATCGCCCGACCAATGAGCAGTACTTC.

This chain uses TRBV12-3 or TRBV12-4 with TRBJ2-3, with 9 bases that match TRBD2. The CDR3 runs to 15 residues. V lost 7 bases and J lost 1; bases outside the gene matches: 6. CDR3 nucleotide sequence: TGTGCCAGCAATCCCCGGACTAGCGGCACAGATACGCAGTATTTT. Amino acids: CASNPRTSGTDTQYF.

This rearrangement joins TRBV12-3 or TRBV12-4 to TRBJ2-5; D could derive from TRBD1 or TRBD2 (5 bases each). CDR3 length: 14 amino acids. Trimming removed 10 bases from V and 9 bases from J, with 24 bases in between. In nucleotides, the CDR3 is TGTGCCATCTCTAGGGACCCTCGGGGTGAGGCCCAGTACTTC. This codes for CAISRDPRGEAQYF.

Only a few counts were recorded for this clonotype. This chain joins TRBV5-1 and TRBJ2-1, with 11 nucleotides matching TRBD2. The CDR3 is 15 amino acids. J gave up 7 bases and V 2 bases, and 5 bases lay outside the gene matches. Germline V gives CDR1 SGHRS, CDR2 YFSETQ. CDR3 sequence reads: CASSFLLAGGNEQFF. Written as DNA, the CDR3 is TGCGCCAGCAGCTTTCTTCTAGCGGGAGGTAATGAGCAGTTCTTC.

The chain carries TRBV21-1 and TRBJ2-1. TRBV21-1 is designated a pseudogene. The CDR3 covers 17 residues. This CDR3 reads CASSEREVPFSYNEQFF. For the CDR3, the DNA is TGTGCCAGCAGCGAAAGGGAAGTACCGTTCTCCTACAATGAGCAGTTCTTC.

The CDR3 bases are TGCGCCAGCAGCCAAGATTTAGGTACAACTGTCGCAACTAATGAAAAACTGTTTTTT. Translated: CASSQDLGTTVATNEKLFF. This chain links TRBV4-3 with TRBJ1-4, with no clear D. The ends were cut back, 0 bases at V and 0 bases at J, with 17 bases in the middle. Per the germline V gene, CDR1 is LGHNA and CDR2 is YSLEER. The CDR3 sequence is 19 residues long.

As DNA, the CDR3 is TGTGCCAGCAGCTTAATGGCAGGGGATAGCAATCAGCCCCAGCATTTT. It codes for CASSLMAGDSNQPQHF. The chain links TRBV7-8 to TRBJ1-5; a weak D match, TRBD1 (6 bases). Germline assignment: CDR1 SGHVS and CDR2 FQNEAQ. The CDR3 covers 16 residues. The ends were cut back, 2 bases at V and 0 bases at J, with 11 bases in the middle.